This T cell receptor (beta chain) was sequenced during a study of blood T cell repertoires in COVID-19. The CDR3 spans 12 residues. V gave up 2 bases and J gave up 5 bases, with 7 bases separating them. Germline lookup yields CDR1 MGHRA and CDR2 YSYEKL. The study recruited exposed participants who had met a COVID-19 case within 2 weeks before entry. The assay was immunoSEQ multiplex PCR, and TCRdb's table has in-frame clones only and misses some. The sample consists of about 220,000 clones, around 89% of them appearing once. The clonotype was recovered from a man under 40 who had been exposed to COVID-19. Input material: PBMCs or T cells enriched from blood (not recorded which). The rearrangement links TRBV4-1 to TRBJ2-7; no clear D. In DNA, the CDR3 is TGCGCCAGCAGCCAATCACCGGACGAGCAGTACTTC. It specifies CASSQSPDEQYF.